The sequence of this TCR beta chain was determined in a study of Ad26.COV2.S vaccination and SARS-CoV-2 variants. Study in general: Participants got Ad26.COV2.S intramuscularly, once or twice 56 days apart.

Trimming took 0 bases from V and 7 from J, leaving 15 bases between them. Germline V gene lookup returns CDR1 LGHNA and CDR2 YSLEER. This CDR3 is built from 15 residues. TCRdb's copy holds only in-frame clones and misses some; the assay was immunoSEQ multiplex PCR. The sample consists of approximately 410,000 clones, around 92% of them appearing once. Study outcomes and limitations: Placebo and vaccine recipients had non-spike TCR breadth that was similar. The breadth of spike-specific CD8+ and CD4+ T cell responses after vaccination was reportedly substantial.

The treatment is: about 20 received Ad26.COV2.S at low or high dose, single or two shots; a few received placebo; per-sample allocation not given. The investigators took samples on day 63 after the first vaccine or placebo injection. Vaccine was an Ad26 vector expressing Wuhan-strain SARS-CoV-2 spike. This clone showed up just once. The antigen is not known. The TCR was taken from a person aged 18-60 years who received the Ad26.COV2.S COVID-19 vaccine or a placebo. Sequenced material: peripheral blood, taken in a trial of Ad26.COV2.S vaccine versus placebo. The chain couples TRBV4-3 to TRBJ1-1; D uncertain. CDR3 nucleotide sequence: TGCGCCAGCAGCCAAGACAAAAGCCTTCGACTTGAAGCTTTCTTT. It yields the protein CASSQDKSLRLEAFF.